This T cell receptor (beta chain) was captured by sequencing in a study of blood T cell repertoires in COVID-19. CDR1 and CDR2 (germline): KGHSH, LQKENI. The V end was cut by 3 bases, the J end by 7 bases, with 7 bases between. The CDR3 totals 12 residues. Libraries were prepared by immunoSEQ multiplex PCR; TCRdb keeps only in-frame clonotypes and omits some of them. Of tens of thousands of clones listed, under 90% were seen once; the top ten hold about 3.9%. The sequence was obtained from a woman aged 55-75 years with acute or convalescent COVID-19. The sequenced sample was peripheral blood. The chain carries TRBV18 and TRBJ1-5, with D unclear. The CDR3 DNA sequence: TGTGCCAGCTCACCGTCGGGGCAGCCCCAGCATTTT. As protein: CASSPSGQPQHF. Variable domain in full (rest from reference TRBV18 and TRBJ1-5): NAGVMQNPRHLVRRRGQEARLRCSPMKGHSHVYWYRQLPEEGLKFMVYLQKENIIDESGMPKERFSAEFPKEGPSILRIQQVVRGDSAAYFCASSPSGQPQHFGDGTRLSIL.